A selection of T cell receptor beta chains follows, all from one sample in a study of identical twins. Via MiXCR, TCRdb re-called the 5' RACE reads, giving one row per CDR3 protein. The sample includes hundreds of thousands of distinct CDR3 sequences, roughly an eighth of them seen just once. The data also belong to a second study, concerning yellow fever vaccine responses in identical twins.

The sample comprised PBMCs. These receptors originate from a woman under 30 in good health. Both conserved end residues are part of each CDR3. The D gene is left open where the match is weak. Clone size is not always given. Where it is, it says once, few, many or a class for expanded clones.

clone_size d_call j_call v_call cdr3_aa cdr3_nt
- - TRBJ2-7 TRBV7-9 CASSSPTRPEGQYF TGTGCCAGCAGCTCCCCCACCCGCCCGGAGGGGCAGTACTTC
- - TRBJ2-5 TRBV20-1 CSARDWFRHTQETQYF TGCAGTGCTAGAGATTGGTTTCGACACACTCAAGAGACCCAGTACTTC
few - TRBJ2-5 TRBV25-1 CASTPGTPQETQYF TGTGCCAGCACCCCGGGGACACCGCAAGAGACCCAGTACTTC
- TRBD1 TRBJ1-4 TRBV20-1 CSASPTGFGEKLFF TGCAGTGCTAGCCCGACAGGGTTTGGTGAAAAACTGTTTTTT
- - TRBJ2-7 TRBV20-1 CSAAPPGAPLSYEQYF TGCAGTGCCGCACCCCCAGGGGCCCCTCTCTCCTACGAGCAGTACTTC
- TRBD2 TRBJ2-2 TRBV6-1 CASRRTWGSGTGELFF TGTGCCAGCAGGCGGACATGGGGTAGCGGGACCGGGGAGCTGTTTTTT
- - TRBJ1-1 TRBV11-2 CASFPRGGMNTEAFF TGTGCCAGCTTTCCCCGGGGGGGAATGAACACTGAAGCTTTCTTT
- TRBD1 TRBJ2-2 TRBV24-1 CATSDPRTGDVGELFF TGTGCCACCAGTGATCCTAGGACAGGGGATGTCGGGGAGCTGTTTTTT
- TRBD2 TRBJ2-3 TRBV28 CASSIGGLAGGFTDTQYF TGTGCCAGCAGTATCGGGGGACTAGCGGGGGGGTTCACAGATACGCAGTATTTT
- TRBD2 TRBJ2-2 TRBV27 CASSSLSGLYTGELFF TGTGCCAGCAGTTCCCTCTCGGGACTATACACCGGGGAGCTGTTTTTT
few - TRBJ2-4 TRBV20-1 CSARDSGGKTKNIQYF TGCAGTGCTAGAGATTCCGGGGGCAAAACCAAAAACATTCAGTACTTC
few - TRBJ1-6 TRBV20-1 CSARGAYNSPLHF TGCAGTGCTAGAGGAGCCTATAATTCACCCCTCCACTTT
few - TRBJ2-1 TRBV20-1 CSARRGDEQFF TGCAGTGCTAGGAGGGGGGATGAGCAGTTCTTC
many TRBD1 TRBJ2-2 TRBV3-1 CASSQRTGGTGELFF TGTGCCAGCAGCCAAAGGACAGGGGGCACCGGGGAGCTGTTTTTT
- TRBD2 TRBJ2-3 TRBV5-1 CASSSRTSGFTFPSTQYF TGCGCCAGCAGCTCACGGACTAGCGGGTTTACCTTCCCAAGTACGCAGTATTTT
- - TRBJ2-1 TRBV7-8 CASSLARAGPTLSYNEQFF TGTGCCAGCAGCTTAGCTAGGGCAGGGCCCACCCTCTCCTACAATGAGCAGTTCTTC
few - TRBJ2-3 TRBV28 CASSTPGTSSTDTQYF TGTGCCAGCAGTACGCCAGGGACATCTAGCACAGATACGCAGTATTTT
- - TRBJ1-1 TRBV6-6 CASSYTLEVQAFF TGTGCCAGCAGTTACACCCTTGAAGTTCAAGCTTTCTTT
- - TRBJ1-2 TRBV6-1 CASSLREIEGYTF TGTGCCAGCAGTCTCAGGGAAATAGAGGGCTACACCTTC
many - TRBJ1-5 TRBV15 CATSREGWNQPQHF TGTGCCACCAGCAGGGAGGGCTGGAATCAGCCCCAGCATTTT
- - TRBJ2-5 TRBV6-5 CASSNSYRDGAQYF TGTGCCAGCAGTAACTCCTACCGGGACGGGGCCCAGTACTTC
few - TRBJ2-3 TRBV3-1 CASSQDYSDVTDTQYF TGTGCCAGCAGCCAAGACTATAGCGATGTCACAGATACGCAGTATTTT
- - TRBJ1-1 TRBV7-9 CASSLAGMAEAFF TGTGCCAGCAGCTTAGCAGGGATGGCTGAAGCTTTCTTT